One and the same sample provided the 5 T cell receptor beta chains below, sequenced in a study of beta chain features in type 1 diabetes. cDNA synthesis used the whole RNA isolate, giving expressed TCRB sequences. Assay used: immunoSEQ multiplex PCR; TCRdb lists only in-frame clones, some missing. The table lists some 410,000 clones, approximately 15% of them singletons, with 0.035% to 0.04% in the top ten. Sequencing was carried out using naive CD4+ T cells from blood. These receptors all come from a man aged 30 to 45 in good health.

V gene TRBV28 combines with J gene TRBJ2-6; D remains unclear. V was cut by 8 bases and J by 0 bases, with 5 bases left in between. The germline V gene encodes CDR1 MDHEN and CDR2 SYDVKM. The CDR3 has 13 amino acids. The CDR3: CASGNSGANVLTF. In DNA, the CDR3 is TGTGCCAGCGGGAACTCTGGGGCCAACGTCCTGACTTTC.

This clone was picked up a small number of times. This chain joins TRBV7-9 and TRBJ1-6; 9 bases line up with TRBD1. The germline gives CDR1 SEHNR, CDR2 FQNEAQ (reference sequence). Trimming took 3 bases from V and 7 from J; bases not matched to a gene: 16. The CDR3 is 19 amino acids. The CDR3 DNA is TGTGCCAGCAGCTTTCTAAGGGGACAGGGTGTAAGAAGCAATTCACCCCTCCACTTT. This translates into CASSFLRGQGVRSNSPLHF.

This chain connects TRBV2 to TRBJ2-1; 10 bases line up with TRBD1. The junction had 0 bases not matched to a gene; V was cut back by 4 bases and J by 0 bases. This CDR3 is built from 15 residues. Germline lookup yields CDR1 SNHLY and CDR2 FYNNEI. CDR3: CASSGDRGSYNEQFF. The CDR3 region has the DNA TGTGCCAGCAGTGGGGACAGGGGCTCCTACAATGAGCAGTTCTTC.

With respect to this clone: This may come from a read error, since a much larger clone is one base off. This sample includes further DNA sequences coding for the same CDR3. The chain is built from TRBV7-2 and TRBJ2-3; D is undetermined. The length of the CDR3 is 12 residues. Trimming removed 3 bases at V and 2 bases at J, with 3 bases between. Germline V gene data show CDR1 as SGHTA and CDR2 as FQGNSA. This CDR3 is CASSLPTDTQYF. CDR3 DNA: TGTGCCAGCAGCTTGCCCACAGATACGCAGTATTTT.

The rearrangement links TRBV9 to TRBJ2-1; 9 nucleotides agree with TRBD2. Germline CDR1 reads SGDLS; CDR2 reads YYNGEE. The CDR3 spans 19 residues. The trim removed 0 bases at V and 3 bases at J, leaving 13 bases unmatched. The CDR3 region has the DNA TGTGCCAGCAGCGTAGGGGGTAGCGGGAGCTTCTCTGACTACAATGAGCAGTTCTTC. Encoded protein: CASSVGGSGSFSDYNEQFF.